This TCR beta chain stems from a study of blood T cell repertoires in COVID-19 (dated by TCRdb to the early 2020s). In terms of the full investigation: The collaborator samples originated in the United States, Italy and Spain and spanned the acute and convalescent phases of COVID-19. The material from the prospective study consisted of cDNA or gDNA derived from T cells, B-cell-depleted T cells, or PBMCs. The repertoires were made available in a free public database intended to serve as a resource for research on the immune response to SARS-CoV-2. Nearly every sample came with metadata listing a de-identified subject ID, COVID-19 status, age in years and sex. Where available, HLA class I and class II types were obtained from metadata supplied by the sample provider rather than from assay-based typing. The dataset comprised deeply sampled blood TCRbeta repertoires from subjects exposed to, actively infected with, or recovered from COVID-19. Samples came from the ongoing ImmuneRACE study (first 160 participants) plus 1,254 subjects from 6 global collaborators. What the study reported, not specific to this receptor: The quantity of clinical and demographic metadata differed by source and by participant and was supplied without curation.

Whole blood was collected in K2EDTA tubes by collaborating institutions according to the institutions' own protocols. Collaborator samples were shipped for TCRbeta analysis as frozen whole blood, isolated PBMCs, or DNA extracted from either sample type. The germline V gene provides CDR1 LGHNA and CDR2 YSLEER. Including cysteine and phenylalanine, the CDR3 has 15 amino acids. CDR3 DNA only is kept here, 45 bases in frame from base 1. Cut back by 0 bases and 2 bases, the V and J ends lie 11 bases apart. TCRbeta CDR3 regions were amplified from genomic DNA by means of the immunoSEQ Assay, a bias-controlled multiplex PCR. In the authors' own workflow: The number of nucleated cells in each sample was estimated by amplification of reference gene primers within the assay. Sequence reads were collapsed and filtered to measure the absolute abundance of every unique TCRbeta CDR3 rearrangement. For each sample, productive Simpson clonality was calculated as the square root of Simpson's diversity index across productive rearrangements. The table comes from immuneACCESS by way of TCRdb, which keeps in-frame sequences with V and J called. Part of the clones is missing from these tables; in studies checked, under half for an unresolved V gene and the rest for unknown reasons. That table is the source of V, J and clone size, and D and trimming were worked out from the DNA. The sample includes about 58,000 clones, with about 79% observed a single time. 4% to 6% of the sample is taken by the ten largest.

Comment on this clone: Its antigen specificity is not known. Per-nucleotide qualities are absent, and no much larger clonotype sits a single base away. The sample holds other DNA sequences that translate to the same CDR3.

The receptor was isolated from a human donor in a cohort sampled during active COVID-19. The receptor chain draws on TRBV4-3 and TRBJ2-7, and the D gene may be TRBD1, 5 bases matching. The sequencing sample was made of peripheral blood. The nucleotides read TGCGCCAGCAGCCAAGATCGTCAGGGAACCTACGAGCAGTACTTC. Translated, this gives CASSQDRQGTYEQYF.